These T cell receptor beta chains were read from a single sample in a study of T cell responses to AZD1222 COVID-19 vaccine. Using immunoSEQ multiplex PCR, the repertoire was profiled, and TCRdb retains in-frame clones only, with some absent. This table holds about 120,000 clones, about 90% found once. The sequencing here drew on peripheral blood, taken on day 0 of AZD1222 vaccination. The origin of the receptors is an adult in good health. Each CDR3 is given without its conserved first and last residue.

ASSQLHFPNSPLH TRBJ1-6 TRBV14
ASSPSAPTNYEQY TRBJ2-7 TRBV5-5
ASSGGEFYNQPQH TRBJ1-5 TRBV18
ASSPDRSSYNSPLH TRBJ1-6 TRBV18
ASSLESDRNNEQF TRBJ2-1 TRBV5-4
ASSPTGRSGSHEQY TRBJ2-7 TRBV2
ASSFSGDSGELF TRBJ2-2 TRBV7-9
ASSTSTNEKLF TRBJ1-4 TRBV27
ASSSRTSAGYEQY TRBJ2-7 TRBV7-8
ASSRDRGSSIYEQY TRBJ2-7 TRBV5-4
ASSGEGYTFTGELF TRBJ2-2 TRBV9
ASSQEGLAGTTDTQY TRBJ2-3 TRBV4-2
ASSPSAVGSDTQY TRBJ2-3 TRBV7-3
ASSSTSGGTNTGELF TRBJ2-2 TRBV27
ASSHRDRGYSPLH TRBJ1-6 TRBV11-2
ASSPSRGGPGSDTQY TRBJ2-3 TRBV27
ASRHRDNKNTGELF TRBJ2-2 TRBV28
ASSLHRMTGANVLT TRBJ2-6 TRBV19
ASSSTSGGYEQF TRBJ2-1 TRBV27
ASSWAGTEAF TRBJ1-1 TRBV6-5
ASALRGLTGELF TRBJ2-2 TRBV11-3
ASSKGSRPGNTIY TRBJ1-3 TRBV28
ASSWDYTGELF TRBJ2-2 TRBV6-5
ASSSYTGPPDTEAF TRBJ1-1 TRBV28
ASGTDTNTEAF TRBJ1-1 TRBV6-5
ASSAVGARYTGELF TRBJ2-2 TRBV2
ASSAQGNTEAF TRBJ1-1 TRBV7-3
ASSVDELNTEAF TRBJ1-1 TRBV7-2
ASSPGPTYEQY TRBJ2-7 TRBV18
ASSQAGSTMNTEAF TRBJ1-1 TRBV3-1/TRBV3-2
ASSPSGFQGEQY TRBJ2-7 TRBV6-5
ASRSGKKSTDTQY TRBJ2-3 TRBV27
ASSQGSGGNTGELF TRBJ2-2 TRBV3-1/TRBV3-2
ASSVGQDKNIQY TRBJ2-4 TRBV28
ASSQRLAGYEQY TRBJ2-7 TRBV4-2
ASSHEDSGGGEQY TRBJ2-7 TRBV4-2
ASSGGHGYT TRBJ1-2 TRBV7-8
ATSSDGTSGRTDTQY TRBJ2-3 TRBV15
ASGPGPVLSREKLF TRBJ1-4 TRBV27
ASSLQIAGEQF TRBJ2-1 TRBV7-3
ASSLGLAGSAGTGELF TRBJ2-2 TRBV11-2
ASSPRGANYGYT TRBJ1-2 TRBV27
ASLRHESGELF TRBJ2-2 TRBV28
ASTRQAGEPQH TRBJ1-5 TRBV6-5
ASSLETHNEQF TRBJ2-1 TRBV5-4
ASSFEGIGDTQY TRBJ2-3 TRBV7-3
ASSQGAGSNQPQH TRBJ1-5 TRBV28
AIRQGKAGANVLT TRBJ2-6 TRBV6-5
ASSQDNGGFYEQY TRBJ2-7 TRBV4-2
SASPGGNNQPQH TRBJ1-5 TRBV20-1
ASSLQGGGRSGNTIY TRBJ1-3 TRBV28
ASISGTDSNQPQH TRBJ1-5 TRBV2
SVGQNNQPQH TRBJ1-5 TRBV29-1
ASSLHGPGTQY TRBJ2-5 TRBV27
ASSTTGENQPQH TRBJ1-5 TRBV19
ASRPRGRSGNTIY TRBJ1-3 TRBV19
ASSWDPGQGSNEQF TRBJ2-1 TRBV7-9
ASSFDQETQY TRBJ2-5 TRBV5-1
ASRPEVGGSYEQY TRBJ2-7 TRBV28
ASSLKGGRAEAF TRBJ1-1 TRBV7-8